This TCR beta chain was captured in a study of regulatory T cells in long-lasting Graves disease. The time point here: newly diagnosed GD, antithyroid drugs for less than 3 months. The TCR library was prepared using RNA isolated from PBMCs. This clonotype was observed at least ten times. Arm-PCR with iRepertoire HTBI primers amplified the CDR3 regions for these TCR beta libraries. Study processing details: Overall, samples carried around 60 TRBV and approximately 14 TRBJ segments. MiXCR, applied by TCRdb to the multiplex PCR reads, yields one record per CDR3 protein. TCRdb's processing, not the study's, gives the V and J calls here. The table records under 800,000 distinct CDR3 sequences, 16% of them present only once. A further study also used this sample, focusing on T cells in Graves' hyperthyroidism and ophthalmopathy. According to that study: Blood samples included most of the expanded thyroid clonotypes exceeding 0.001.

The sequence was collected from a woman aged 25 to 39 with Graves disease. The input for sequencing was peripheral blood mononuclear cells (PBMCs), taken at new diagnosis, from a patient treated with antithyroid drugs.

This CDR3 reads CASLLTGRYTEAFF. CDR3 DNA: TGTGCCAGCTTATTAACAGGGCGATACACTGAAGCTTTCTTT. The chain links TRBV6-1 to TRBJ1-1, with a weak D call TRBD1 (6 bases). The CDR3 has 14 residues. Germline CDR1 is MNHNS and CDR2 is SASEGT. Trimming stripped 8 bases from V and 3 bases from J, with 16 bases between.